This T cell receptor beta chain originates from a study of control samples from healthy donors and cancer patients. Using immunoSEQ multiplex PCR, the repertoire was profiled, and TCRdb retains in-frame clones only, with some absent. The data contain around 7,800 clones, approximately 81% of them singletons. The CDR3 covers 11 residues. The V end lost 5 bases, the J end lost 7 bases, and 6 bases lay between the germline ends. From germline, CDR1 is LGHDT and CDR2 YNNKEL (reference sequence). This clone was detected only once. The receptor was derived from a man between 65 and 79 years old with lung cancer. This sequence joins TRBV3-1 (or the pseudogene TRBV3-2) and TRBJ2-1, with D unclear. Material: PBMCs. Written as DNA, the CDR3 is TGTGCCAGCAGCGTGCGAAATGAGCAGTTCTTC. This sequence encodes CASSVRNEQFF.